This entry describes one T cell receptor (beta chain). In the original workflow: For nucleated cells, counts were estimated from reference gene primer amplification. Assay used: immunoSEQ multiplex PCR; TCRdb lists only in-frame clones, some missing. V, J and clone size were drawn from that table, and D and trimming were deduced from the DNA. The table lists some 270,000 clones, roughly 89% of them singletons, with 1.5% in the top ten. These data are taken from a study of blood T cell repertoires in COVID-19. Overall study context: Spain, Italy and the United States supplied samples that represented acute and convalescent COVID-19. PBMCs, B-cell-depleted T cells, or T cells provided the cDNA or gDNA that made up the material.

Looked up from germline, CDR1 is KGHDR and CDR2 is SFDVKD. V shed 4 bases, J shed 2 bases, and the junction held 6 bases outside the gene matches. The CDR3 is made up of 16 amino acids. The clonotype was recovered from a woman in her 40s who had recovered from COVID-19. The rearrangement joins TRBV24-1 to TRBJ2-1, with TRBD1 identical over 8 bases. The sequencing sample was made of peripheral blood. Here the CDR3 DNA reads TGTGCCACCAGTGAAACCGGGACAGGCGCCTACAATGAGCAGTTCTTC. Residues: CATSETGTGAYNEQFF.